This T cell receptor beta chain was obtained from a study of vaccination and CD4 T cells after COVID-19. This clonotype has just a few counts. Its target is not known. Treatment in this sample: approximately 10-day PBMC culture with coronavirus spike peptide pools or control peptides (ViraFEST assay). The CDR3 length is 15 residues. The germline CDR1 and CDR2 sequences are SEHNR and FQNEAQ (reference sequence). The ends were cut back, 1 base at V and 3 bases at J, with 12 bases in the middle. An Oncomine TCR Beta short-read assay was used to sequence the DNA from cultured CD4+ T cells. TCRdb fed the PCR reads into MiXCR, producing one record per CDR3 protein. The sample contains approximately 10,000 distinct CDR3 sequences, roughly 23% of which appear only once.

The sample taken for sequencing was cultured CD4+ T cells from blood. The chain links TRBV7-9 to TRBJ2-5; D perhaps matches TRBD2 (7 bases). This TCR was sampled from a human donor with COVID-19. CDR3 nucleotides: TGTGCCAGCAGCTTAGGGGGGGGCTCCAAAGAGACCCAGTACTTC. Translating it yields CASSLGGGSKETQYF. Full variable domain (missing parts from reference TRBV7-9 and TRBJ2-5): DTGVSQNPRHKITKRGQNVTFRCDPISEHNRLYWYRQTLGQGPEFLTYFQNEAQLEKSRLLSDRFSAERPKGSFSTLEIQRTEQGDSAMYLCASSLGGGSKETQYFGPGTRLLVL.